The 28 T cell receptor beta chains below were found in one sample sequenced in a study of human T cells and chemical hapten exposure (dated by TCRdb to the early 2020s). The sample's time point label, in plain terms: pre-sensitization, week 0. The treatment or condition tag for this specimen amounts to: therapeutic diphenylcyclopropenone sensitization with weekly scalp DPC. Libraries were constructed by RACE. Sequencing instrument: NextSeq 500. Through fastp at Q25 and MiXCR, TCRdb rebuilt clones from the public reads, retaining in-frame beta chains. CDR3 protein sequences are deduplicated, and each keeps its most common genes and DNA. This sample gives 350,000 to 400,000 distinct CDR3 sequences in total; roughly 4.6% of them show up just once. Clones ranked in the top ten supply just over 2.5% of the sample. The starting material was whole blood, obtained in connection with sensitization to the hapten diphenylcyclopropenone (DPC). The source is a woman aged 50 to 65 with alopecia areata. Some clones in this sample may be carry-over from other donors' samples.

This clonotype came up many times. CDR3 coding DNA: TGTGCCAGCTCACCATCGGGACTAGCGGGAGCGCATCCCTACAATGAGCAGTTCTTC. Protein product: CASSPSGLAGAHPYNEQFF. This chain joins TRBV18 and TRBJ2-1; 14 bases are a match to TRBD2. The CDR3 totals 19 residues. Germline CDR1 and CDR2: KGHSH and LQKENI. The trim removed 2 bases at V and 2 bases at J, leaving 8 bases unmatched.

This clonotype has more than one count but fewer than ten. This sequence joins TRBV5-1 and TRBJ2-5; D possibly corresponds to TRBD2 (6 bases). The germline V gene encodes CDR1 SGHRS and CDR2 YFSETQ. The CDR3 extends over 15 amino acids. Trimming pared 4 bases from V and 5 bases from J, leaving 18 bases between. The CDR3 nucleotides read TGCGCCAGCAGCCTTGAACTAGCCCGGTATGAGACCCAGTACTTC. Protein sequence: CASSLELARYETQYF.

The rearrangement links TRBV18 to TRBJ1-1; 8 nucleotides align to TRBD1. The junction had 4 bases not matched to a gene; V was cut back by 3 bases and J by 1 base. The CDR3 sequence is 15 residues long. Germline CDR1 KGHSH, CDR2 LQKENI. CDR3 in amino acids: CASSPGTGPNTEAFF. CDR3 nucleotide sequence: TGTGCCAGCTCACCCGGGACAGGCCCGAACACTGAAGCTTTCTTT.

This clonotype was seen many times. The chain uses TRBV29-1 and TRBJ1-1, with D tentatively TRBD1 (6 bases). The CDR3 contains 12 residues. The germline CDR1 and CDR2 sequences are SQVTM and ANQGSEA. Trimming shortened V by 5 bases and J by 4 bases, and 11 bases separated the two germline ends. The CDR3 sequence is CSVLRGGTEAFF. CDR3 DNA: TGCAGCGTTTTGAGGGGGGGCACTGAAGCTTTCTTT. Full variable domain (remainder filled in from reference TRBV29-1 and TRBJ1-1): SAVISQKPSRDICQRGTSLTIQCQVDSQVTMMFWYRQQPGQSLTLIATANQGSEATYESGFVIDKFPISRPNLTFSTLTVSNMSPEDSSIYLCSVLRGGTEAFFGQGTRLTVV.

This clonotype was seen a few times. The CDR3 DNA follows: TGCAGTGCTAGCCTGAGCCGTTCCCTCGAGCAGTACTTC. This codes for CSASLSRSLEQYF. V usage is TRBV20-1 and J usage is TRBJ2-7; D remains ambiguous. Trimming pared 3 bases from V and 6 bases from J, leaving 15 bases between. Germline CDR1 DFQATT, CDR2 SNEGSKA (reference sequence). The CDR3 has 13 amino acids.

There are many counts of this clonotype. The chain couples TRBV4-2 to TRBJ1-5, with D unresolved. The CDR3 is 16 amino acids. CDR1 is LGHNA, CDR2 YNFKEQ, per germline. V shed 3 bases and J shed 6 bases, with 18 bases lying between them. CDR3 sequence (DNA): TGTGCCAGCAGCCAGACCGTACAAGACTCCTTTCAGCCCCAGCATTTT. Protein sequence: CASSQTVQDSFQPQHF.

This clonotype was observed at least ten times. This chain uses TRBV12-3 or TRBV12-4 with TRBJ2-7, with D perhaps TRBD1 (6 bases). The CDR3 has 14 amino acids. V lost 3 bases and J 0 bases, leaving 9 bases between the germline ends. CDR3 amino acids: CASSFGQTSYEQYF. The DNA of the CDR3 is TGTGCCAGCAGTTTTGGACAGACCTCCTACGAGCAGTACTTC.

This rearrangement joins TRBV6-2 or TRBV6-3 to TRBJ2-7; 7 bases map to TRBD1. There are 13 residues in the CDR3. CDR1 is MNHEY, CDR2 SVGEGT, per germline. J gave up 2 bases and V 11 bases, and 9 bases lay outside the gene matches. The CDR3 DNA reads TGTGCCGCGGCGTGGGGACAGACCTACGAGCAGTACTTC. Amino acids: CAAAWGQTYEQYF.

This clonotype was found many times. The chain links TRBV7-9 to TRBJ2-3; D possibly uses TRBD1 or TRBD2 (5 bases each). Per germline, CDR1 SEHNR and CDR2 FQNEAQ (reference sequence). Trimming took off 1 base at V and 8 bases at J, with 16 bases between the two ends. The CDR3 length is 15 residues. The CDR3 sequence: CASSLDNFPGSTQYF. The DNA for the CDR3 is TGTGCCAGCAGCTTAGATAATTTCCCAGGGAGTACGCAGTATTTT.

This sequence joins TRBV12-5 and TRBJ1-2; D gene unclear. The germline V and J ends were trimmed by 5 bases and 5 bases, with 21 bases remaining between them. This CDR3 spans 16 amino acids. From germline, CDR1 is LGHNT and CDR2 FRNRAP. CDR3 sequence (DNA): TGTGCTAGTGGTCCACTCCGGGAGGGATTAAAGTATGGCTACACCTTC. Translation: CASGPLREGLKYGYTF.

The rearrangement links TRBV6-5 to TRBJ2-5; 8 nucleotides match TRBD2. Germline V CDR1 and CDR2: MNHEY, SVGAGI. The CDR3 is made up of 15 amino acids. After removal of 7 bases from V and 1 base from J, the junction contained 8 bases not matched to a gene. The CDR3 protein is CASNGLAGSQETQYF. CDR3 in DNA: TGTGCCAGCAACGGGCTAGCGGGTTCCCAAGAGACCCAGTACTTC.

V and J are TRBV27 and TRBJ1-1, with D possibly matching TRBD1 (6 bases). This CDR3 is built from 13 residues. V was trimmed by 5 bases and J by 1 base, leaving 8 bases between them. Germline V gene data show CDR1 as MNHEY and CDR2 as SMNVEV (reference sequence). The CDR3 nucleotides read TGTGCCAGCAGTGGACAGTGGAACACTGAAGCTTTCTTT. This translates into CASSGQWNTEAFF.

This clonotype appeared a few times. The chain links TRBV2 to TRBJ1-4, with TRBD1 identical over 8 bases. The CDR3 contains 13 residues. Germline-derived CDR1 and CDR2 are SNHLY and FYNNEI. The J segment lost 8 bases and the V segment lost 11 bases, leaving 10 bases of the junction unmatched. CDR3 sequence (DNA): TGTGCCTCTGGGGGTGACAGGGGAGAAAAACTGTTTTTT. As protein: CASGGDRGEKLFF.

This clonotype has more than one count but fewer than ten. The chain carries TRBV18 and TRBJ1-4; 8 bases fit TRBD1. V dropped 3 bases and J dropped 8; count of bases not matched to a gene: 8. The CDR3 is made up of 15 amino acids. Germline V gene sequence: CDR1 KGHSH, CDR2 LQKENI. Written as DNA, the CDR3 is TGTGCCAGCTCACCTCGGAACAGGGGGGGAGAAAAACTGTTTTTT. It yields the protein CASSPRNRGGEKLFF.

CDR3 coding DNA: TGTGCCAGCAGCGTAAGGGACTGGGACAGAGACATTCAGTACTTC. It yields the protein CASSVRDWDRDIQYF. The chain joins TRBV9 to TRBJ2-4; a possible D gene is TRBD1 (7 bases). CDR1 and CDR2 (germline): SGDLS, YYNGEE. Between the trimmed V and J ends, which lost 1 base and 8 bases, there was a span of 16 bases. This CDR3 has 15 amino acids.

This clonotype occurred many times. The chain has TRBV5-1 and TRBJ1-4; D remains unclear. The germline V and J ends were trimmed by 4 bases and 7 bases, with 17 bases remaining between them. Germline CDR1 and CDR2: SGHRS and YFSETQ. The CDR3 has 15 residues. CDR3 sequence: CASSPIGLSAEKLFF. CDR3 nucleotides: TGCGCCAGCAGCCCGATAGGGCTATCGGCTGAAAAACTGTTTTTT.

This clonotype was seen repeatedly, ten times or more. V and J are TRBV29-1 and TRBJ2-1; D unclear. Looked up from germline, CDR1 is SQVTM and CDR2 is ANQGSEA. Trimming removed 5 bases from V and 0 bases from J, with 8 bases in between. This CDR3 region has 13 residues. DNA for the CDR3: TGCAGCGTTACGGAGCGCTCCTACAATGAGCAGTTCTTC. This encodes CSVTERSYNEQFF.

This clonotype has at least ten counts. The V call is TRBV20-1, the J call TRBJ2-1; D is ambiguous. Germline assignment: CDR1 DFQATT and CDR2 SNEGSKA (reference sequence). Trimming removed 3 bases at V and 5 bases at J, with 11 bases between. The CDR3 runs 13 residues. DNA of the CDR3: TGCAGTGCTAGCCGGGTGGATAACAATGAGCAGTTCTTC. Residues: CSASRVDNNEQFF.

The chain carries TRBV10-3 and TRBJ1-1, with no clear D. CDR3 length equals 14 residues. V was pared by 3 bases and J by 3 bases, with 11 bases between. Per germline, CDR1 ENHRY and CDR2 SYGVKD. CDR3 in DNA: TGTGCCATCAGTGAAAGTCAGGAATACACTGAAGCTTTCTTT. Its translation is CAISESQEYTEAFF.

This clonotype was seen more than once but under ten times. V and J are TRBV2 and TRBJ2-3; 8 nucleotides match TRBD2. Trimming at V came to 0 bases and at J to 6 bases, leaving 8 bases not matched to a gene. CDR3 size: 16 residues. The V gene's germline CDR1 is SNHLY and CDR2 FYNNEI. This CDR3 reads CASSEALERGLDTQYF. CDR3 sequence (DNA): TGTGCCAGCAGTGAAGCGCTCGAGCGGGGGTTGGATACGCAGTATTTT.

V and J are TRBV4-1 and TRBJ2-7, with 11 bases fitting TRBD2. The length of the CDR3 is 14 residues. Trimming cost V 4 bases and J 6 bases; bases outside gene matches: 5. The germline V gene has CDR1 MGHRA and CDR2 YSYEKL. The CDR3 DNA is TGCGCCAGCAGCCCCCTCGGGACTAGCGGCGAGCAGTACTTC. This sequence encodes CASSPLGTSGEQYF.

The chain joins TRBV11-2 to TRBJ2-3, with D possibly TRBD2 on 6 matching bases. The CDR3 runs to 20 residues. The V end was cut by 2 bases, the J end by 1 base, with 25 bases between. The germline V gene has CDR1 SGHAT and CDR2 FQNNGV. The CDR3: CASSLRAGGFGGLGTDTQYF. DNA for the CDR3: TGTGCCAGCAGCTTAAGGGCCGGCGGTTTCGGGGGACTGGGCACAGATACGCAGTATTTT.

This clonotype was observed a handful of times. The rearrangement links TRBV10-3 to TRBJ2-3, with 10 bases aligning to TRBD2. J gave up 4 bases and V 0 bases, and 4 bases lay outside the gene matches. This CDR3 has 16 residues. Germline V gene lookup returns CDR1 ENHRY and CDR2 SYGVKD. CDR3 nucleotides: TGTGCCATCAGTGAGTCGCCAGCGGGGGGGCCAGATACGCAGTATTTT. It yields the protein CAISESPAGGPDTQYF.

This clonotype has at least ten counts. V and J are TRBV13 and TRBJ1-2; D unresolved. CDR1 and CDR2 (germline): PRHDT, FYEKMQ (reference sequence). V was shortened by 0 bases and J by 0 bases, with 8 bases between the two germline ends. The CDR3 loop spans 15 amino acids. In DNA form, the CDR3 reads TGTGCCAGCAGCTTAGGAGGGAAAGCTAACTATGGCTACACCTTC. As protein: CASSLGGKANYGYTF.

The chain employs TRBV5-8 and TRBJ1-5; TRBD1 agrees at 10 bases. There are 15 residues in the CDR3. Germline CDR1 SGHTS, CDR2 YDEGEE. With V trimmed by 3 bases and J by 4 bases, 4 bases remained unmatched. CDR3: CASSSGQGDNQPQHF. The CDR3 nucleotides read TGTGCCAGCAGCTCCGGACAGGGGGATAATCAGCCCCAGCATTTT.

As regards this clonotype: The junction differs from germline at one of its ends, possibly a read error. The chain links TRBV5-4 to TRBJ2-1, with a possible D match to TRBD2 (5 bases). The CDR3 is 14 amino acids. Germline V gene sequence: CDR1 SGHNT, CDR2 YYREEE (reference sequence). The chain's CDR3 is CASSPEARPNGQFF. The DNA for the CDR3 is TGTGCCAGCAGCCCGGAGGCTAGACCGAATGGGCAGTTCTTC.

This clonotype was observed a handful of times. The chain uses TRBV6-5 and TRBJ1-1; D possibly corresponds to TRBD1 (5 bases). The length of the CDR3 is 15 residues. The ends were cut back, 0 bases at V and 1 base at J, with 9 bases in the middle. The germline V gene encodes CDR1 MNHEY and CDR2 SVGAGI. The CDR3 sequence is CASSYSGRGNTEAFF. The CDR3 bases are TGTGCCAGCAGTTACTCGGGACGGGGGAACACTGAAGCTTTCTTT.

This clonotype came up a few times. The chain employs TRBV3-1 and TRBJ2-2; D ambiguous. CDR3 length: 14 amino acids. Per germline, CDR1 LGHDT and CDR2 YNNKEL (reference sequence). V lost 1 base and J lost 0, with 3 bases in between. Written as DNA, the CDR3 is TGTGCCAGCAGCCAAGTCCCGAACACCGGGGAGCTGTTTTTT. Protein: CASSQVPNTGELFF.